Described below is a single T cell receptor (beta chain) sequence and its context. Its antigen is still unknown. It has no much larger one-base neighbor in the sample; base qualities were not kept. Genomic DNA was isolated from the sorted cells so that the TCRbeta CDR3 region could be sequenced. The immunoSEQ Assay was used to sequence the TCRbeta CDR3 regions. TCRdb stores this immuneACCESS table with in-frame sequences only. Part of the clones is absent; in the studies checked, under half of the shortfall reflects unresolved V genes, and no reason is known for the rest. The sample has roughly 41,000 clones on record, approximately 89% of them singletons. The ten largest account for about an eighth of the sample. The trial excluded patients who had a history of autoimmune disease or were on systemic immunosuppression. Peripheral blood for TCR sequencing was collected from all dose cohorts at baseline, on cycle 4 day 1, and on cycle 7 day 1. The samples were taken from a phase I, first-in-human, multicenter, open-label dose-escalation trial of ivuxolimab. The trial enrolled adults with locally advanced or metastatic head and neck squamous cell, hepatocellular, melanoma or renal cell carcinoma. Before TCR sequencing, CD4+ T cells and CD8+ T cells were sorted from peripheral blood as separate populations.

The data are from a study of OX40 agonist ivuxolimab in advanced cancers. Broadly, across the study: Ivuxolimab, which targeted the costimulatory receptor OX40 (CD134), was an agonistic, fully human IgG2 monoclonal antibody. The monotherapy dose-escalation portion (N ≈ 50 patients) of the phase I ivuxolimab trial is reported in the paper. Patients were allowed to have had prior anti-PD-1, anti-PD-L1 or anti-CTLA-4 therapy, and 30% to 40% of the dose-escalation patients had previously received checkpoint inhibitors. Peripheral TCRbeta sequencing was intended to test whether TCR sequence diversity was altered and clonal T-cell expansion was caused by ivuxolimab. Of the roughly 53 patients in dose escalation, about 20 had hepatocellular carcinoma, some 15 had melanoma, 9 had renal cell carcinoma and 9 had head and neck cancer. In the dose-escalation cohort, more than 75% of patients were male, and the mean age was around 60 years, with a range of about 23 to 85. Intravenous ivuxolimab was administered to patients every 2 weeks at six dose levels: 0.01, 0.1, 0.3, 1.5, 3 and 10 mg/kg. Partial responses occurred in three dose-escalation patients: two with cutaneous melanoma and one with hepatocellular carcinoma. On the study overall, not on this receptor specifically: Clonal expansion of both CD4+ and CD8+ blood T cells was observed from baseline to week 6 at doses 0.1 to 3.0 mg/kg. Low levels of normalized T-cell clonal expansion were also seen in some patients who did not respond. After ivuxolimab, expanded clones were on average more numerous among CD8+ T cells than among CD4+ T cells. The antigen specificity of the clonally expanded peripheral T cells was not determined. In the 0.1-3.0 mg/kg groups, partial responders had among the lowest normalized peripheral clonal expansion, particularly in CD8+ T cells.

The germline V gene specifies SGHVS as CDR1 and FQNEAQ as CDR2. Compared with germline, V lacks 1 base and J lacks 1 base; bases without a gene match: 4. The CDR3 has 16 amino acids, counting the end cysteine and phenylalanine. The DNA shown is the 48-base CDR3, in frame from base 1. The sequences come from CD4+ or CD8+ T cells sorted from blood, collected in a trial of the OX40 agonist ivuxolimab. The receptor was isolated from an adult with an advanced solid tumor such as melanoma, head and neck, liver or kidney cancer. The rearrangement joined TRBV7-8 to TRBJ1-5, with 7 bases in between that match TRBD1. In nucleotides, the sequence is TGTGCCAGCAGCTTAGGACAGGGTCTCAGCAATCAGCCCCAGCATTTT. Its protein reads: CASSLGQGLSNQPQHF.